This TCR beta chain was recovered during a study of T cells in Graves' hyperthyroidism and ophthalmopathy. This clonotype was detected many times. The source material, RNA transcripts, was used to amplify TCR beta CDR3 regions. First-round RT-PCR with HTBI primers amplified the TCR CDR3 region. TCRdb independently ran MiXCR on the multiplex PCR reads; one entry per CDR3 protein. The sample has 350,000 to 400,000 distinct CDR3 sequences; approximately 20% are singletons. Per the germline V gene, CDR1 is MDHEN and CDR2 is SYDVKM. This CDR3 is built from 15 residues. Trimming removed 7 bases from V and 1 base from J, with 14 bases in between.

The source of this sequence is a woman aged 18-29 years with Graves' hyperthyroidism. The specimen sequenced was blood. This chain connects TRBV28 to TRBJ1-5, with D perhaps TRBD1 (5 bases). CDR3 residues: CASNPGGVSNQPQHF. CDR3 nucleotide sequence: TGTGCCAGCAACCCGGGAGGGGTGAGCAATCAGCCCCAGCATTTT.